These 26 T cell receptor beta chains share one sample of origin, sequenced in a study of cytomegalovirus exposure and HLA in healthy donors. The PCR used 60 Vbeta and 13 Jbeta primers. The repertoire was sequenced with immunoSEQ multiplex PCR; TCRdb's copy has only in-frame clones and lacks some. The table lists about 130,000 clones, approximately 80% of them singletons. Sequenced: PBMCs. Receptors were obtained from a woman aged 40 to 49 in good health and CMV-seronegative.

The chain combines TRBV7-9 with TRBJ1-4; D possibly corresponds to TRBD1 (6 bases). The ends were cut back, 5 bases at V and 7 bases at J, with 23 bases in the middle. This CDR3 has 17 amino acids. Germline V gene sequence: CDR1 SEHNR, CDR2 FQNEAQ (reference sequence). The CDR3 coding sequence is TGTGCCAGCAGCCCCCCCGGTCGCAGGGGCGCGGGTGAAAAACTGTTTTTT. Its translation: CASSPPGRRGAGEKLFF.

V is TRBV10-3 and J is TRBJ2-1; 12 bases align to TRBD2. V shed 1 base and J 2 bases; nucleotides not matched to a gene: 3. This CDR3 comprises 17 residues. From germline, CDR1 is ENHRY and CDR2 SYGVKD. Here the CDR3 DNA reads TGTGCCATCAGTGAGTTACTAGCGGGGGGCCCCTACAATGAGCAGTTCTTC. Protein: CAISELLAGGPYNEQFF.

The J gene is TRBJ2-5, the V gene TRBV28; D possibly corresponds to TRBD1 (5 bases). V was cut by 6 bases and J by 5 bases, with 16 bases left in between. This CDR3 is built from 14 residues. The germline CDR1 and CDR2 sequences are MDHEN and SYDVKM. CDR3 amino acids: CASSPTGSGETQYF. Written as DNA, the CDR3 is TGTGCCAGCAGCCCGACTGGCTCAGGGGAGACCCAGTACTTC.

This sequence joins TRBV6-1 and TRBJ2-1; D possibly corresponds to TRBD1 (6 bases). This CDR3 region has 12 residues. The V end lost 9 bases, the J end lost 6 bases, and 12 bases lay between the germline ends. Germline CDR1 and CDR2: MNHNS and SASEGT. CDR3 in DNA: TGTGCCAGTAACAGGGTTGGCAATGAGCAGTTCTTC. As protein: CASNRVGNEQFF.

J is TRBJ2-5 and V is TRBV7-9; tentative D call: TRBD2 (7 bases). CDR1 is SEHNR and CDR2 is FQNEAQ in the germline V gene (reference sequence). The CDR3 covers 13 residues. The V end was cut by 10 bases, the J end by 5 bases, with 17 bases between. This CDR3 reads CAIGGPKGETQYF. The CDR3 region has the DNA TGTGCCATCGGGGGGCCCAAGGGGGAGACCCAGTACTTC.

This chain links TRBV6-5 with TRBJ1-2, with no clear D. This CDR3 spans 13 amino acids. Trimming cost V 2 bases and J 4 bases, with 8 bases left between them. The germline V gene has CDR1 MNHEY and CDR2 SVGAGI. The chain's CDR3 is CASSYEGGYGYTF. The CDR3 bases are TGTGCCAGCAGTTACGAGGGCGGCTATGGCTACACCTTC.

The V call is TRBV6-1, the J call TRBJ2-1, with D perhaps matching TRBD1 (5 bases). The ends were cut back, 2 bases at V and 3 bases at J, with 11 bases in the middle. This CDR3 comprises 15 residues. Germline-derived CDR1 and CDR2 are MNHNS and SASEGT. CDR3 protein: CASSESTGLYNEQFF. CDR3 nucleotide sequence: TGTGCCAGCAGTGAATCAACAGGTCTCTACAATGAGCAGTTCTTC.

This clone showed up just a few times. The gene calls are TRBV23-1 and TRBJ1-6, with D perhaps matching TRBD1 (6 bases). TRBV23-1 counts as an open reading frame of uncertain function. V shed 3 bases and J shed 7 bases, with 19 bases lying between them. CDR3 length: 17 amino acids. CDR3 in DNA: TGCGCCAGCAGTCAGCCCCGGGACGTCCAGGGGAATTCACCCCTCCACTTT. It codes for CASSQPRDVQGNSPLHF.

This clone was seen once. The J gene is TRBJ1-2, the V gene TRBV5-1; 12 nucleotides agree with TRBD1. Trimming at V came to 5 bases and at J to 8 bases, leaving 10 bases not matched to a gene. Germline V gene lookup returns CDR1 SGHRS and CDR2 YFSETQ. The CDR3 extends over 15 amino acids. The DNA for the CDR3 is TGCGCCAGCAGAGTCTCGGGACAGGGGGCGCGGGGCTACACCTTC. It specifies CASRVSGQGARGYTF. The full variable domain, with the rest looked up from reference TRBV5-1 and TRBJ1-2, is KAGVTQTPRYLIKTRGQQVTLSCSPISGHRSVSWYQQTPGQGLQFLFEYFSETQRNKGNFPGRFSGRQFSNSRSEMNVSTLELGDSALYLCASRVSGQGARGYTFGSGTRLTVV.

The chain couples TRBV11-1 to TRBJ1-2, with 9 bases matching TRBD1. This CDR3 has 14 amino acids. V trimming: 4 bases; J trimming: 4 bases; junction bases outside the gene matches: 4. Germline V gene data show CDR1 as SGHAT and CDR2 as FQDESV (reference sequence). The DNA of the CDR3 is TGTGCCAGCAGCTCGGGACAGGGCCTCTATGGCTACACCTTC. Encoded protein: CASSSGQGLYGYTF.

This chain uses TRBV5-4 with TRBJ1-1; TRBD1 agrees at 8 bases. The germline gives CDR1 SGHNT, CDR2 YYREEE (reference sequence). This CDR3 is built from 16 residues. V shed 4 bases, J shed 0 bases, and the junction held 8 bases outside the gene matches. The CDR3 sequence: CASSPGQGGMNTEAFF. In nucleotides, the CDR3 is TGTGCCAGCAGCCCCGGACAGGGAGGGATGAACACTGAAGCTTTCTTT.

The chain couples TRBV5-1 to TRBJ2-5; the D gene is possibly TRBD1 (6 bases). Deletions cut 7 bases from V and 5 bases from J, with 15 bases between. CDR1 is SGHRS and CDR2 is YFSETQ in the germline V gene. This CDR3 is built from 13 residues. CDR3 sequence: CASRQEVGETQYF. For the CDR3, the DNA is TGCGCCAGCCGACAGGAGGTTGGCGAGACCCAGTACTTC.

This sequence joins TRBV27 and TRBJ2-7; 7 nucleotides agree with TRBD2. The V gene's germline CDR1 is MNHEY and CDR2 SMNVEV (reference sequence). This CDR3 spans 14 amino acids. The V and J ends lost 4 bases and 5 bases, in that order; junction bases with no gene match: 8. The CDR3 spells CASSWDGGSDEQYF. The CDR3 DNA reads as TGTGCCAGCAGTTGGGACGGGGGGAGCGACGAGCAGTACTTC.

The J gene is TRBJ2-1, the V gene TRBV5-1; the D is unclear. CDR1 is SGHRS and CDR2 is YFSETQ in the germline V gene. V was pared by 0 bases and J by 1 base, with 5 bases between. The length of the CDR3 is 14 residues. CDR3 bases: TGCGCCAGCAGCTTGGATGCGTCCTACAATGAGCAGTTCTTC. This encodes CASSLDASYNEQFF.

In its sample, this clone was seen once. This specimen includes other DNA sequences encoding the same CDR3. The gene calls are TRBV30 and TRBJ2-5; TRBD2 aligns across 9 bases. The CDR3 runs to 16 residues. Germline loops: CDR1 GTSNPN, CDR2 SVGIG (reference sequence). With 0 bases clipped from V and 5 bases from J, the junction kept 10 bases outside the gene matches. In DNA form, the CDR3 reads TGTGCCTGGAGTGTCCCCGCGGGGGGGGGACAGGAGACCCAGTACTTC. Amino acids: CAWSVPAGGGQETQYF.

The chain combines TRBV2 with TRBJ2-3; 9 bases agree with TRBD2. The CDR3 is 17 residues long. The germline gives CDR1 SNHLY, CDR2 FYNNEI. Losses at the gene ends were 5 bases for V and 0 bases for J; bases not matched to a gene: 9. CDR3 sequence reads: CASSTLAGGPSTDTQYF. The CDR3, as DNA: TGTGCCAGCAGTACCCTCGCGGGGGGGCCAAGCACAGATACGCAGTATTTT.

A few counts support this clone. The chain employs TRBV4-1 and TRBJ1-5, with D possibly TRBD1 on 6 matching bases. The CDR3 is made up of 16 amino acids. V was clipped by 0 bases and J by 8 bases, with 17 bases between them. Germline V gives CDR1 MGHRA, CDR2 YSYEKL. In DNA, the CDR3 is TGCGCCAGCAGCCAAGAGGTGGGGGGGGCAAGCGAGCCCCAGCATTTT. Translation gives CASSQEVGGASEPQHF.

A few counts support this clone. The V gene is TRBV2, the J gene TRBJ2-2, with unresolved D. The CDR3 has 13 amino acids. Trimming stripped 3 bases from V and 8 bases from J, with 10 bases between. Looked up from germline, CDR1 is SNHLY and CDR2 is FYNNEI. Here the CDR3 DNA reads TGTGCCAGCAGTGAGGCAACAGTGGGGGAGCTGTTTTTT. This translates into CASSEATVGELFF.

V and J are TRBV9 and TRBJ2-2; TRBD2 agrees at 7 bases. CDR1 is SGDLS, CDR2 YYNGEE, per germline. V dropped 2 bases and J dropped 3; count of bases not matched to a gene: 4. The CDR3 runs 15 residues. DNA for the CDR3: TGTGCCAGCAGCGTGCGGGGGAGGGACACCGGGGAGCTGTTTTTT. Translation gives CASSVRGRDTGELFF.

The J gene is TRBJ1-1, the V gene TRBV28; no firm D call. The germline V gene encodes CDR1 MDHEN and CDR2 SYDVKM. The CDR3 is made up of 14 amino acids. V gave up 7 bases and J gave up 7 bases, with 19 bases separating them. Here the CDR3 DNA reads TGTGCCAGCAACCTAGAGACGGCCGCTATTGAAGCTTTCTTT. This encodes CASNLETAAIEAFF.

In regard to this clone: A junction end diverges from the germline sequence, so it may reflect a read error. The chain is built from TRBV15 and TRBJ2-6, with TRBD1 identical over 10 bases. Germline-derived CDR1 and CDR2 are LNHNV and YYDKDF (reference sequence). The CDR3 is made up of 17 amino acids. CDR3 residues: CATSRPGTGVGANGLTF. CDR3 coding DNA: TGTGCCACCAGCAGACCCGGGACAGGGGTCGGGGCCAACGGCCTGACTTTC.

CDR3 sequence reads: CASSLWDRAFGYTF. The CDR3 DNA is TGTGCCAGCAGTTTATGGGACAGGGCATTTGGCTACACCTTC. This rearrangement joins TRBV28 to TRBJ1-2; 8 nucleotides line up with TRBD1. The V segment lost 0 bases and the J segment 7 bases; nucleotides outside the gene matches: 4. The germline CDR1 and CDR2 sequences are MDHEN and SYDVKM. The length of the CDR3 is 14 residues.

The chain's CDR3 is CASSLGDRETGYTF. Here the CDR3 DNA reads TGTGCCAGCAGTTTAGGGGACAGGGAGACTGGCTACACCTTC. The chain has TRBV28 and TRBJ1-2, with TRBD1 matching 9 bases. Per the germline V gene, CDR1 is MDHEN and CDR2 is SYDVKM. J gave up 7 bases and V 2 bases, and 5 bases lay outside the gene matches. The CDR3 has 14 amino acids.

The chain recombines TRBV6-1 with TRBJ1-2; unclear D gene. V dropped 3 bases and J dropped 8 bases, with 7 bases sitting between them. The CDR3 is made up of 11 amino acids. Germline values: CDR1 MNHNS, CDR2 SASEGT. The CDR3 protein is CASSDSGGYTF. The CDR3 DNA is TGTGCCAGCAGTGACTCGGGGGGCTACACCTTC.

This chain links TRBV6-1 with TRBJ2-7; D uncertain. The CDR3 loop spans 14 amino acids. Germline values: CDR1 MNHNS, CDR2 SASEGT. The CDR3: CAFFKQKAAYEQYF. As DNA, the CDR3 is TGTGCTTTTTTCAAGCAGAAGGCGGCATACGAGCAGTACTTC.

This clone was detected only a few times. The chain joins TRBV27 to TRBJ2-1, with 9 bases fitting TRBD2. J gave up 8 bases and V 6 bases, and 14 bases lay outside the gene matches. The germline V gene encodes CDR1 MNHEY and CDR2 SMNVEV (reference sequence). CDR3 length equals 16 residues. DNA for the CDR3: TGTGCCAGCAGCACCACCGGCGGGAGGGTTGGGGATGAGCAGTTCTTC. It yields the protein CASSTTGGRVGDEQFF.